This entry concerns a single T cell receptor beta chain. This clone was picked up one time. What antigen it recognizes has not been identified. No clone much larger than this one lies a single base away; base qualities are absent. The immunoSEQ Assay, a bias-controlled multiplex PCR, was used to amplify TCRbeta CDR3 regions from genomic DNA. As for the authors' bioinformatics: Within the assay, amplification of reference gene primers was used to estimate how many nucleated cells each sample contained. To quantify the absolute abundance of each unique TCRbeta CDR3 rearrangement, sequence reads were collapsed and filtered. Productive Simpson clonality was computed per sample as the square root of Simpson's diversity index over productive rearrangements. Entries here come from immuneACCESS through TCRdb and include only in-frame sequences with V and J called. Some clones fail to appear in such tables; in the studies checked, an unresolved V gene covers under half of the shortfall, and the cause of the remainder is unknown. The V and J calls and clone size are taken from that table; D and trimming were inferred from the DNA. Present in this sample are approximately 240,000 clones, 70% to 90% of which were seen just once. About 12% of the sample comes from the top ten.

Samples from volunteer blood donors who had recovered from COVID-19 were contributed by a second Seattle source. The collaborating institutions used their own protocols to collect whole blood in K2EDTA tubes. For TCRbeta analysis, collaborators shipped samples as frozen whole blood, isolated PBMCs, or DNA extracted from either of those sample types. These data belong to a study of blood T cell repertoires in COVID-19 (dated by TCRdb to between 2020 and 2021). Concerning the study at large: Collaborator samples came from the United States, Italy and Spain and covered acute and convalescent phases of COVID-19. The prospective study material was composed of cDNA or gDNA derived from T cells, B-cell-depleted T cells, or PBMCs. Where available, HLA class I and class II types were obtained from metadata supplied by the sample provider rather than from assay-based typing. The dataset comprised deeply sampled blood TCRbeta repertoires from subjects exposed to, actively infected with, or recovered from COVID-19. The repertoires were made available in a free public database intended to serve as a resource for research on the immune response to SARS-CoV-2. Nearly every sample came with metadata listing a de-identified subject ID, COVID-19 status, age in years and sex. Samples came from the ongoing ImmuneRACE study (first 160 participants) plus 1,254 subjects from 6 global collaborators.

Beyond this particular receptor, the publication reports: How much clinical and demographic metadata was included differed by source and by participant, and the metadata was provided uncurated.

CDR1 GTSNPN and CDR2 SVGIG are derived from the germline V gene (reference sequence). Deletion took 5 bases off V and 0 bases off J, with a span of 14 bases between the germline ends. The CDR3 contains 15 residues, cysteine and phenylalanine counted. The DNA shown is the 45-base CDR3, in frame from base 1. The receptor comes from a woman between 18 and 29 years old who had recovered from COVID-19. Sequencing was done on a sample of peripheral blood. The rearranged segments are TRBV30 and TRBJ2-1, with a tentative D gene TRBD2 over 5 matching bases. The CDR3 reads CAWDHGLTSYNEQFF. The nucleotide sequence reads TGTGCCTGGGATCATGGACTGACCTCCTACAATGAGCAGTTCTTC.